Following are 19 T cell receptor beta chains from one sample sequenced in a study of cytomegalovirus exposure and HLA in healthy donors. PCR primers comprised 60 Vbeta and 13 Jbeta primers. The repertoire was sequenced with immunoSEQ multiplex PCR; TCRdb's copy has only in-frame clones and lacks some. This table holds tens of thousands of clones, around three fifths found once. Sequencing was carried out using PBMCs. The receptors stem from a boy between 5 and 17 years old in good health and CMV-seropositive.

V usage is TRBV4-3 and J usage is TRBJ2-3; 9 nucleotides line up with TRBD2. Germline CDR1 LGHNA, CDR2 YSLEER. This CDR3 comprises 17 residues. Trimming cost V 6 bases and J 1 base; bases outside gene matches: 11. Written as DNA, the CDR3 is TGCGCCAGCAGTCCCCTGGCCGCGGGAGGGCGCACAGATACGCAGTATTTT. It is translated as CASSPLAAGGRTDTQYF.

The chain links TRBV6-5 to TRBJ1-1; 8 positions match TRBD1. The junction had 4 bases not matched to a gene; V was cut back by 6 bases and J by 1 base. Germline V gives CDR1 MNHEY, CDR2 SVGAGI. There are 14 residues in the CDR3. The CDR3 region is CASRRTGRNTEAFF. CDR3 coding DNA: TGTGCCAGCAGGAGGACAGGGCGGAACACTGAAGCTTTCTTT.

The genes are TRBV6-1 and TRBJ1-1, with 7 bases lining up with TRBD1. With V trimmed by 6 bases and J by 6 bases, 13 bases remained unmatched. The germline V gene has CDR1 MNHNS and CDR2 SASEGT. The CDR3 runs 15 residues. The CDR3 loop reads CASRDPGQRGPEAFF. The DNA of the CDR3 is TGTGCCAGCAGGGACCCGGGACAGCGAGGCCCTGAAGCTTTCTTT.

To note about this clone: Additional DNA sequences in this sample encode the identical CDR3. This chain uses TRBV29-1 with TRBJ2-3; D call uncertain. CDR1 and CDR2 from the germline V gene are SQVTM and ANQGSEA. V lost 6 bases to trimming and J lost 0 bases, with 13 bases between them. The CDR3 consists of 14 residues. CDR3: CSVTSPGSTDTQYF. The CDR3 nucleotides are TGCAGCGTCACCTCCCCCGGGAGCACAGATACGCAGTATTTT.

This clone was counted only a few times. The V and J genes are TRBV27 and TRBJ2-1; weak D call: TRBD1 (5 bases). V lost 4 bases, J lost 1 base, and 11 bases lay in between. Looked up from germline, CDR1 is MNHEY and CDR2 is SMNVEV (reference sequence). This CDR3 is 15 amino acids long. The CDR3 is CASSSVDSSYNEQFF. The CDR3 DNA reads TGTGCCAGCAGTTCTGTAGACAGTTCCTACAATGAGCAGTTCTTC.

This clone appeared once. The chain combines TRBV19 with TRBJ2-7; TRBD1 aligns across 7 bases. The CDR3 has 15 residues. V gave up 3 bases and J gave up 2 bases; unmatched junction bases: 7. The germline CDR1 and CDR2 sequences are LNHDA and SQIVND (reference sequence). The CDR3 nucleotides read TGTGCCAGTAGTATGCGACAGGGAGTTCCCTACGAGCAGTACTTC. It codes for CASSMRQGVPYEQYF.

DNA of the CDR3: TGCGCCAGCAGCTTGGACACCGGGATAACTGAAGCTTTCTTT. Translated, it gives CASSLDTGITEAFF. This chain joins TRBV5-1 and TRBJ1-1; D is undetermined. CDR3 length equals 14 residues. The germline CDR1 and CDR2 sequences are SGHRS and YFSETQ. With 0 bases removed from V and 5 bases from J, the gap between germline ends came to 11 bases.

About this clone: At one end, the junction sequence differs from germline, possibly due to a read error. CDR3 loop: CASTSATMNPEAFF. CDR3 nucleotides: TGTGCCAGCACCAGCGCAACCATGAACCCTGAAGCTTTCTTT. The chain has TRBV6-1 and TRBJ1-1; D gene ambiguous. The CDR3 sequence is 14 residues long. Germline V lookup: CDR1 MNHNS, CDR2 SASEGT.

The rearrangement joins TRBV18 to TRBJ2-1; D possibly corresponds to TRBD1 (5 bases). The V gene's germline CDR1 is KGHSH and CDR2 LQKENI. V was clipped by 0 bases and J by 4 bases, with 10 bases between them. The CDR3 loop spans 15 amino acids. The CDR3: CASSPPTGSYNEQFF. CDR3 in DNA: TGTGCCAGCTCACCACCTACAGGTAGTTACAATGAGCAGTTCTTC.

This clone appeared once. This rearrangement joins TRBV11-2 to TRBJ2-1; TRBD2 aligns across 7 bases. CDR1 is SGHAT, CDR2 FQNNGV, per germline. With 2 bases clipped from V and 3 bases from J, the junction kept 7 bases outside the gene matches. This CDR3 has 16 residues. CDR3 region: CASSLLGGAGYNEQFF. The CDR3 DNA sequence: TGTGCCAGCAGCTTATTGGGAGGGGCCGGCTACAATGAGCAGTTCTTC. The variable domain in full, completed from reference TRBV11-2 and TRBJ2-1, reads EAGVAQSPRYKIIEKRQSVAFWCNPISGHATLYWYQQILGQGPKLLIQFQNNGVVDDSQLPKDRFSAERLKGVDSTLKIQPAKLEDSAVYLCASSLLGGAGYNEQFFGPGTRLTVL.

The table lists this clone with many counts. The chain uses TRBV5-1 and TRBJ2-5, with D perhaps TRBD1 (6 bases). V was cut by 0 bases and J by 5 bases, with 17 bases left in between. The germline V gene encodes CDR1 SGHRS and CDR2 YFSETQ. The CDR3 runs 16 residues. As DNA, the CDR3 is TGCGCCAGCAGCTTGGTCCTGGGACAAGTTAGCGAGACCCAGTACTTC. It translates to CASSLVLGQVSETQYF.

The chain combines TRBV7-9 with TRBJ2-3, with 9 bases matching TRBD1. Germline assignment: CDR1 SEHNR and CDR2 FQNEAQ (reference sequence). Unmatched junction bases numbered 6, after V lost 5 bases and J lost 3 bases. This CDR3 comprises 15 residues. CDR3 sequence: CASSVQGAKTDTQYF. The DNA of the CDR3 is TGTGCCAGCAGCGTACAGGGGGCGAAGACAGATACGCAGTATTTT.

This clone has more than one count but fewer than ten. The CDR3: CASSWGQTTGELFF. The CDR3 coding sequence is TGTGCCAGCAGCTGGGGACAGACCACCGGGGAGCTGTTTTTT. The chain has TRBV5-4 and TRBJ2-2, with 7 bases identical to TRBD1. CDR1 is SGHNT, CDR2 YYREEE, per germline (reference sequence). The CDR3 has 14 residues. Germline trimming cut 3 bases from V and 4 bases from J; bases unmatched to any gene: 3.

Here the CDR3 DNA reads TGTGCCAGTAGTGGGAACAGGGTCCAAGAGACCCAGTACTTC. This codes for CASSGNRVQETQYF. The V gene is TRBV19, the J gene TRBJ2-5, with D perhaps matching TRBD1 (6 bases). This CDR3 region has 14 residues. The V end lost 5 bases, the J end lost 1 base, and 11 bases lay between the germline ends. Germline assignment: CDR1 LNHDA and CDR2 SQIVND (reference sequence).

This clone was seen a few times. The chain carries TRBV9 and TRBJ1-2; D is uncertain. V was trimmed by 0 bases and J by 3 bases, leaving 3 bases between them. This CDR3 is built from 12 residues. Germline V gene data show CDR1 as SGDLS and CDR2 as YYNGEE. CDR3 amino acids: CASSVDYYGYTF. As DNA, the CDR3 is TGTGCCAGCAGCGTAGACTACTATGGCTACACCTTC.

This clone appeared a few times. The chain carries TRBV2 and TRBJ2-1; TRBD2 aligns across 10 bases. In germline, CDR1 is SNHLY, CDR2 FYNNEI. Trimming took 5 bases from V and 4 from J; bases not matched to a gene: 5. The CDR3 sequence is 15 residues long. DNA of the CDR3: TGTGCCAGCAGTCCCGGACTAGCGGATTACAATGAGCAGTTCTTC. It translates to CASSPGLADYNEQFF. Filled out from reference TRBV2 and TRBJ2-1, the complete variable domain reads EPEVTQTPSHQVTQMGQEVILRCVPISNHLYFYWYRQILGQKVEFLVSFYNNEISEKSEIFDDQFSVERPDGSNFTLKIRSTKLEDSAMYFCASSPGLADYNEQFFGPGTRLTVL.

V and J are TRBV6-5 and TRBJ2-7; TRBD1 agrees at 7 bases. The CDR3 extends over 14 amino acids. The germline V gene has CDR1 MNHEY and CDR2 SVGAGI. J gave up 2 bases and V 5 bases, and 6 bases lay outside the gene matches. CDR3 residues: CASSVRGTAYEQYF. The CDR3 nucleotides read TGTGCCAGCAGTGTTAGGGGGACAGCCTACGAGCAGTACTTC.

The chain carries TRBV7-7 and TRBJ2-5; a weak D match, TRBD1 (6 bases). The CDR3 contains 14 residues. Germline assignment: CDR1 SSHAT and CDR2 FNYEAQ (reference sequence). V lost 2 bases, J lost 1 base, and 8 bases lay in between. The CDR3 region has the DNA TGTGCCAGCAGCTTAAGCAGGGGCCAAGAGACCCAGTACTTC. Its translation: CASSLSRGQETQYF.

This chain joins TRBV25-1 and TRBJ1-3; 8 bases fit TRBD1. The CDR3 is 18 residues long. Germline assignment: CDR1 MGHDK and CDR2 SYGVNS. The V segment lost 4 bases and the J segment 0 bases; nucleotides outside the gene matches: 11. The CDR3 is CASSVPPGQEPSGNTIYF. The CDR3 DNA is TGTGCCAGCAGTGTACCGCCGGGACAGGAGCCCTCTGGAAACACCATATATTTT.